A single sample is the source of the 13 T cell receptor beta chains below, sequenced in a study of cytomegalovirus exposure and HLA in healthy donors (dated by TCRdb to between 2016 and 2019). Libraries were built with the immunoSEQ multiplex PCR assay. For the multiplex PCR, a mixture combining 60 forward primers for TCR Vbeta segments and 13 reverse primers for TCR Jbeta segments was used. TCRdb limited this immuneACCESS table to in-frame rearrangements with V and J called. A share of clones is missing; checked studies link under half to unresolved V genes, and the rest is unexplained. Here the sample has 150,000 to 200,000 clones; around three quarters occur a single time. About 2.1% of the sample is held by the ten biggest clonotypes. Material: PBMCs. The source of these receptors is a woman in her twenties or thirties in good health and CMV-seropositive.

This clone occurred once. The CDR3 DNA is TGTGCCAGCAGCCTCGGGGGGCCAAGTGGAAACACCATATATTTT. This translates into CASSLGGPSGNTIYF. The chain uses TRBV7-2 and TRBJ1-3, with a tentative D call TRBD1 (6 bases). The CDR3 consists of 15 residues. The germline gives CDR1 SGHTA, CDR2 FQGNSA. V gave up 5 bases and J gave up 3 bases, with 14 bases separating them.

This sequence joins TRBV10-3 and TRBJ1-2; the D is unclear. The CDR3 loop spans 13 amino acids. The V gene's germline CDR1 is ENHRY and CDR2 SYGVKD. V lost 4 bases and J 2 bases, leaving 8 bases between the germline ends. The CDR3 bases are TGTGCCATCAGTGCCGGAGAGAACTATGGCTACACCTTC. This sequence encodes CAISAGENYGYTF.

A remark on this clone: The same CDR3 arises from other DNA sequences in this sample as well. The CDR3 reads CASSLRGQPQHF. CDR3 coding DNA: TGTGCCAGCAGCTTAAGGGGTCAGCCCCAGCATTTT. This chain links TRBV7-2 with TRBJ1-5; D may be TRBD1 (5 bases). V was clipped by 2 bases and J by 6 bases, with 5 bases between them. From germline, CDR1 is SGHTA and CDR2 FQGNSA. The CDR3 covers 12 residues.

The CDR3 sequence is CASTPGEKLFF. CDR3 DNA: TGTGCCAGCACACCCGGGGAAAAACTGTTTTTT. The chain combines TRBV28 with TRBJ1-4, with no clear D. Germline V gene lookup returns CDR1 MDHEN and CDR2 SYDVKM. V was clipped by 7 bases and J by 8 bases, with 8 bases between them. The CDR3 consists of 11 residues.

This chain joins TRBV5-1 and TRBJ1-3; D not resolved. Germline loops: CDR1 SGHRS, CDR2 YFSETQ. This CDR3 contains 15 residues. Trimming removed 4 bases at V and 0 bases at J, with 11 bases between. The CDR3 DNA sequence: TGCGCCAGCAGCGATGGCGGGAACTCTGGAAACACCATATATTTT. Translating it yields CASSDGGNSGNTIYF.

The chain links TRBV27 to TRBJ1-1, with 9 positions matching TRBD1. Germline V gene sequence: CDR1 MNHEY, CDR2 SMNVEV (reference sequence). CDR3 length: 15 amino acids. The V segment lost 5 bases and the J segment 10 bases; nucleotides outside the gene matches: 14. CDR3 sequence reads: CASSPKTGGGLLAFF. The CDR3 DNA reads TGTGCCAGCAGTCCCAAGACAGGGGGGGGCTTGTTAGCTTTCTTT.

This clone was observed a single time. This chain's CDR3 is CASSLASGNEKLFF. Written as DNA, the CDR3 is TGTGCCAGCAGCTTGGCGTCAGGGAATGAAAAACTGTTTTTT. This chain links TRBV5-6 with TRBJ1-4; TRBD1 might be the D (5 bases). CDR1 SGHDT and CDR2 YYEEEE come from the germline V gene. The CDR3 length is 14 residues. The V gene lost 0 bases and the J gene lost 5 bases, with 8 bases spanning the gap.

The rearrangement links TRBV19 to TRBJ2-5, with 12 bases matching TRBD2. V lost 1 base, J lost 5 bases, and 2 bases stayed unmatched. CDR1 LNHDA and CDR2 SQIVND come from the germline V gene (reference sequence). The CDR3 is 15 amino acids. The CDR3 DNA is TGTGCCAGTAGTATAGGACTAGCGGGAGCCGAGACCCAGTACTTC. Its translation is CASSIGLAGAETQYF.

The V call is TRBV10-3, the J call TRBJ2-1; 9 positions agree with TRBD2. The CDR3 has 14 residues. In germline, CDR1 is ENHRY, CDR2 SYGVKD. V shed 4 bases and J 4 bases; nucleotides not matched to a gene: 2. The CDR3 is CAISATSGYNEQFF. As DNA, the CDR3 is TGTGCCATCAGTGCCACTAGCGGGTACAATGAGCAGTTCTTC.

The V and J genes are TRBV7-2 and TRBJ2-5; TRBD2 agrees at 9 bases. The CDR3 extends over 14 amino acids. Germline-derived CDR1 and CDR2 are SGHTA and FQGNSA. With V trimmed by 2 bases and J by 13 bases, 11 bases remained unmatched. The CDR3 spells CASSLFAGGEPRYF. In DNA, the CDR3 is TGTGCCAGCAGCTTATTTGCGGGAGGGGAACCGCGGTACTTC.

The table lists this clone with a few counts. The J gene is TRBJ2-7, the V gene TRBV7-2, with D possibly TRBD2 on 6 matching bases. CDR1 is SGHTA, CDR2 FQGNSA, per germline. This CDR3 has 15 amino acids. Trimming pared 1 base from V and 4 bases from J, leaving 14 bases between. In nucleotides, the CDR3 is TGTGCCAGCAGCTTAGAGGGACTGTCGACGTACGAGCAGTACTTC. Protein sequence: CASSLEGLSTYEQYF.

The chain has TRBV7-7 and TRBJ2-1; the match to TRBD2 covers 10 bases. The V segment lost 5 bases and the J segment 6 bases; nucleotides outside the gene matches: 10. Germline assignment: CDR1 SSHAT and CDR2 FNYEAQ (reference sequence). This CDR3 spans 16 amino acids. CDR3 region: CASSLTLAGASNEQFF. Written as DNA, the CDR3 is TGTGCCAGCAGCCTCACCCTAGCGGGAGCATCCAATGAGCAGTTCTTC.

J is TRBJ2-1 and V is TRBV29-1, with D possibly TRBD2 on 6 matching bases. V was shortened by 5 bases and J by 8 bases, with 13 bases between the two germline ends. The CDR3 has 12 residues. The V gene's germline CDR1 is SQVTM and CDR2 ANQGSEA. The CDR3 DNA is TGCAGCGTTTTGAGGAGGGCCGATGAGCAGTTCTTC. Translating gives CSVLRRADEQFF.